This T cell receptor (beta chain) was identified in a study of circulating and synovial CD4+ cells in juvenile arthritis. Study results and limitations: These repertoires were less diverse than bulk blood CD4 repertoires. CPL and bulk CD4 samples differed at least tenfold in T cell genomes. Shared-clonotype fractions with synovium likely underestimate full repertoire overlap.

As regards this clone: The antigen remains undetermined.

Sequenced by immunoSEQ multiplex PCR; TCRdb stores in-frame clones only, minus some. The sample records about 3,200 clones, 82% being singletons. Germline lookup yields CDR1 MDHEN and CDR2 SYDVKM. This CDR3 is built from 16 residues. V shed 6 bases and J 3 bases; nucleotides not matched to a gene: 12. The chain uses TRBV28 and TRBJ2-7, with TRBD2 matching 9 bases. The clonotype originates from a human donor with juvenile idiopathic arthritis. The sample was CD4+ T cells from synovial fluid. Written as DNA, the CDR3 is TGTGCCAGCAGCCACGCCCCCGGGACTAGCTTCTACGAGCAGTACTTC. Amino acids: CASSHAPGTSFYEQYF.